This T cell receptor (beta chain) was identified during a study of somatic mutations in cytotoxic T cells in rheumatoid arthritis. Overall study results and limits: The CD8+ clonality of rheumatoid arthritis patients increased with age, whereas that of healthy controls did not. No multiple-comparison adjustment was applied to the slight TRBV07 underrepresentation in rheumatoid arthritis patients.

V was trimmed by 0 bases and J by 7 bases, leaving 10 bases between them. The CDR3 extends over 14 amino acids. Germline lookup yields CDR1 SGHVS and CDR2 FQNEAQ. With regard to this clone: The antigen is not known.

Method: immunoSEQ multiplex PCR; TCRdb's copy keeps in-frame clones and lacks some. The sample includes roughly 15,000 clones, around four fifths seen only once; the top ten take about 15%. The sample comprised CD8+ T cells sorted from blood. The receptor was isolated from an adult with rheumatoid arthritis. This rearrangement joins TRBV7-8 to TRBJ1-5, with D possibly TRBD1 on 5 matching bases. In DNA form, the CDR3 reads TGTGCCAGCAGCTTAGCGCCAGGGCGACAGCCCCAGCATTTT. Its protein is CASSLAPGRQPQHF.